This passage covers 30 T cell receptor beta chains from one sample sequenced in a study of vaccination effects on CD4 cells after COVID-19. On roughly day 10 of culture, CD4+ T cells were separated out. Their antigens remain unidentified. The protocol was immunoSEQ multiplex PCR, while the TCRdb copy is restricted to in-frame clones and leaves out a portion. The sample has approximately 30,000 clones, approximately 60% seen once. The starting material was CD4+ T cells from PBMCs cultured without peptide, obtained before COVID-19 vaccination. The receptors originated from a human donor who received a COVID-19 vaccine.

The rearrangement joins TRBV3-1 (or the pseudogene TRBV3-2) to TRBJ2-2; D unclear. The CDR3 spans 13 residues. Germline V gene lookup returns CDR1 LGHDT and CDR2 YNNKEL (reference sequence). The ends were cut back, 0 bases at V and 5 bases at J, with 4 bases in the middle. The CDR3 sequence is CASSQEPTGELFF. The CDR3 nucleotides read TGTGCCAGCAGCCAAGAGCCAACCGGGGAGCTGTTTTTT.

The rearrangement uses TRBV29-1 and TRBJ2-3; D remains unclear. There are 12 residues in the CDR3. The germline V gene encodes CDR1 SQVTM and CDR2 ANQGSEA. CDR3 DNA: TGCGTCCAGAGTGCTGGCACAGATACGCAGTATTTT. Its protein is CVQSAGTDTQYF.

The chain joins TRBV11-2 to TRBJ1-1; 9 nucleotides align to TRBD1. V shed 6 bases, J shed 5 bases, and the junction held 4 bases outside the gene matches. CDR3 length: 13 residues. From germline, CDR1 is SGHAT and CDR2 FQNNGV. CDR3 residues: CASSPTGGTEAFF. CDR3 nucleotides: TGTGCCAGCAGTCCGACAGGGGGGACTGAAGCTTTCTTT.

This clone was counted a few times. This chain connects TRBV9 to TRBJ1-6; no clear D gene. The CDR3 is made up of 12 amino acids. Per the germline V gene, CDR1 is SGDLS and CDR2 is YYNGEE. Trimming left V 3 bases short and J 9 bases short, with 7 bases between. Here the CDR3 reads CASSGPFSPLHF. The CDR3 DNA sequence: TGTGCCAGCAGCGGGCCGTTTTCACCCCTCCACTTT.

This chain connects TRBV6-5 to TRBJ1-4, with D possibly being TRBD1 (5 bases). Germline V gene data show CDR1 as MNHEY and CDR2 as SVGAGI. V was shortened by 3 bases and J by 8 bases, with 19 bases between the two germline ends. The CDR3 runs to 16 residues. The chain's CDR3 is CASSYGAGRGREKLFF. The CDR3 nucleotides read TGTGCCAGCAGTTATGGGGCAGGGAGGGGAAGAGAAAAACTGTTTTTT.

The rearrangement uses TRBV2 and TRBJ1-1; tentative D call: TRBD1 (5 bases). The CDR3 extends over 14 amino acids. Trimming took off 6 bases at V and 3 bases at J, with 14 bases between the two ends. Germline CDR1 is SNHLY and CDR2 is FYNNEI. CDR3 residues: CASRTGTGDTEAFF. The CDR3 DNA sequence: TGTGCCAGCAGAACCGGGACGGGAGACACTGAAGCTTTCTTT.

The rearrangement uses TRBV3-1 (or the pseudogene TRBV3-2) and TRBJ1-4, with D perhaps matching TRBD1 (5 bases). Deletions cut 5 bases from V and 7 bases from J, with 23 bases between. The CDR3 spans 17 residues. Per the germline V gene, CDR1 is LGHDT and CDR2 is YNNKEL (reference sequence). CDR3 in amino acids: CASSWQPSGARSEKLFF. In DNA, the CDR3 is TGTGCCAGCAGCTGGCAACCATCTGGGGCAAGGTCTGAAAAACTGTTTTTT.

The genes are TRBV7-9 and TRBJ2-3, with 8 positions matching TRBD1. This CDR3 is built from 14 residues. Trimming took 5 bases from V and 4 from J; bases not matched to a gene: 5. Germline CDR1 reads SEHNR; CDR2 reads FQNEAQ (reference sequence). CDR3 DNA sequence: TGTGCCAGCAGCCCATCGACAGGGGCAGATACGCAGTATTTT. The encoded protein is CASSPSTGADTQYF.

This sequence joins TRBV18 and TRBJ1-3; no clear D gene. V gave up 5 bases and J gave up 4 bases, with 15 bases separating them. Germline-derived CDR1 and CDR2 are KGHSH and LQKENI. The CDR3 runs 15 residues. CDR3 amino acids: CASSYTETPGNTIYF. In DNA form, the CDR3 reads TGTGCCAGCTCATACACGGAAACACCAGGAAACACCATATATTTT.

The chain links TRBV3-1 (or the pseudogene TRBV3-2) to TRBJ1-1; D unclear. CDR3 length: 13 residues. Per the germline V gene, CDR1 is LGHDT and CDR2 is YNNKEL (reference sequence). Trimming took off 3 bases at V and 0 bases at J, with 5 bases between the two ends. The CDR3 DNA is TGTGCCAGCAGCCAGGGGTTGAACACTGAAGCTTTCTTT. Residues: CASSQGLNTEAFF.

This clone appeared once. The V gene is TRBV18, the J gene TRBJ1-2; D is possibly TRBD1 (6 bases). The CDR3 sequence is 14 residues long. The V gene lost 5 bases and the J gene lost 1 base, with 11 bases spanning the gap. The germline CDR1 and CDR2 sequences are KGHSH and LQKENI. This CDR3 is CASSAGTSNYGYTF. As DNA, the CDR3 is TGTGCCAGCTCAGCCGGGACAAGTAACTATGGCTACACCTTC. The complete variable domain, with remaining parts taken from reference TRBV18 and TRBJ1-2, reads NAGVMQNPRHLVRRRGQEARLRCSPMKGHSHVYWYRQLPEEGLKFMVYLQKENIIDESGMPKERFSAEFPKEGPSILRIQQVVRGDSAAYFCASSAGTSNYGYTFGSGTRLTVV.

The chain is built from TRBV21-1 and TRBJ1-1. TRBV21-1 is noted as a pseudogene. The length of the CDR3 is 15 residues. CDR3 sequence reads: CASSPKPFKNTEAFF. CDR3 DNA sequence: TGTGCCAGCAGCCCCAAGCCGTTTAAGAACACTGAAGCTTTCTTT.

This clone has just one count. V is TRBV18 and J is TRBJ2-2; D may be TRBD2 (6 bases). This CDR3 has 16 residues. Trimming removed 2 bases at V and 6 bases at J, with 16 bases between. Germline lookup yields CDR1 KGHSH and CDR2 LQKENI. The DNA for the CDR3 is TGTGCCAGCTCACCATTTCGCGGAGGGACCCCCGGGGAGCTGTTTTTT. It encodes CASSPFRGGTPGELFF.

The chain has TRBV7-9 and TRBJ2-1; tentatively, D is TRBD1 or TRBD2 (6 bases each). The V gene lost 4 bases and the J gene lost 2 bases, with 12 bases spanning the gap. Germline loops: CDR1 SEHNR, CDR2 FQNEAQ (reference sequence). The CDR3 is 15 residues long. The CDR3: CASSSLGGPYNEQFF. As DNA, the CDR3 is TGTGCCAGCAGCTCCCTTGGGGGGCCCTACAATGAGCAGTTCTTC.

This clone was recorded a few times. The chain uses TRBV19 and TRBJ2-2; 9 nucleotides agree with TRBD2. CDR3 length equals 16 residues. The junction had 11 bases not matched to a gene; V was cut back by 7 bases and J by 5 bases. The germline V gene encodes CDR1 LNHDA and CDR2 SQIVND (reference sequence). CDR3 DNA sequence: TGTGCCAGTACCTTACACGTTAGCGGGAGAACCGGGGAGCTGTTTTTT. Encoded protein: CASTLHVSGRTGELFF.

CDR3 DNA: TGTGCCAGCAGCCCAACCACGAGCTCCTATAATTCACCCCTCCACTTT. Translation gives CASSPTTSSYNSPLHF. The chain has TRBV3-1 (or the pseudogene TRBV3-2) and TRBJ1-6; D gene unclear. Per the germline V gene, CDR1 is LGHDT and CDR2 is YNNKEL (reference sequence). Trimming left V 4 bases short and J 0 bases short, with 10 bases between. The CDR3 contains 16 residues.

A few counts support this clone. CDR3 sequence reads: CASSEGAGNQPQHF. The CDR3 region has the DNA TGTGCCAGCAGTGAGGGGGCTGGCAATCAGCCCCAGCATTTT. This chain links TRBV6-1 with TRBJ1-5, with D tentatively TRBD1 (6 bases). The CDR3 loop spans 14 amino acids. Trimming took 3 bases from V and 2 from J, leaving 8 bases between them. The V gene's germline CDR1 is MNHNS and CDR2 SASEGT.

The table lists this clone with a few counts. The junction and the germline gene differ at one end; a read error may be behind it. The chain's CDR3 is CVSSLAHGTNYGYTF. For the CDR3, the DNA is TGTGTCAGCAGCTTAGCGCATGGCACTAACTATGGCTACACCTTC. This sequence joins TRBV7-9 and TRBJ1-2; D uncertain. CDR1 SEHNR and CDR2 FQNEAQ come from the germline V gene (reference sequence). The CDR3 runs to 15 residues.

This chain connects TRBV27 to TRBJ1-2; D may be TRBD1 (5 bases). CDR1 is MNHEY, CDR2 SMNVEV, per germline (reference sequence). CDR3 length equals 13 residues. Trimming took off 6 bases at V and 1 base at J, with 9 bases between the two ends. CDR3: CASSKQVNYGYTF. The CDR3 nucleotides read TGTGCCAGCAGCAAACAGGTTAACTATGGCTACACCTTC.

The chain employs TRBV5-8 and TRBJ2-3; 8 positions match TRBD2. The CDR3 spans 17 residues. Germline values: CDR1 SGHTS, CDR2 YDEGEE. V was pared by 1 base and J by 1 base, with 8 bases of the junction left unmatched. This CDR3 reads CASSLTVIGGGTDTQYF. Written as DNA, the CDR3 is TGTGCCAGCAGCTTGACGGTTATCGGGGGGGGCACAGATACGCAGTATTTT.

The chain couples TRBV5-4 to TRBJ1-3; maybe TRBD1 (5 bases). The CDR3 extends over 14 amino acids. Germline assignment: CDR1 SGHNT and CDR2 YYREEE (reference sequence). The germline V and J ends were trimmed by 1 base and 2 bases, with 7 bases remaining between them. CDR3 sequence: CASSLQGTGNTIYF. The DNA for the CDR3 is TGTGCCAGCAGCTTGCAGGGAACTGGAAACACCATATATTTT. The whole variable domain, filled in from reference TRBV5-4 and TRBJ1-3, reads ETGVTQSPTHLIKTRGQQVTLRCSSQSGHNTVSWYQQALGQGPQFIFQYYREEENGRGNFPPRFSGLQFPNYSSELNVNALELDDSALYLCASSLQGTGNTIYFGEGSWLTVV.

The chain couples TRBV29-1 to TRBJ1-4, with 7 bases aligning to TRBD1. V gave up 7 bases and J gave up 2 bases; unmatched junction bases: 7. The germline V gene has CDR1 SQVTM and CDR2 ANQGSEA. This CDR3 has 14 amino acids. CDR3 in amino acids: CSASPGQTNEKLFF. In DNA form, the CDR3 reads TGCAGCGCTTCCCCGGGACAGACTAATGAAAAACTGTTTTTT. Combining the CDR3 with reference TRBV29-1 and TRBJ1-4 gives the whole variable domain SAVISQKPSRDICQRGTSLTIQCQVDSQVTMMFWYRQQPGQSLTLIATANQGSEATYESGFVIDKFPISRPNLTFSTLTVSNMSPEDSSIYLCSASPGQTNEKLFFGSGTQLSVL.

The chain links TRBV7-9 to TRBJ1-3; D remains ambiguous. The CDR3 totals 14 residues. The germline CDR1 and CDR2 sequences are SEHNR and FQNEAQ (reference sequence). The V gene lost 6 bases and the J gene lost 0 bases, with 9 bases spanning the gap. The CDR3: CASRVESSGNTIYF. As DNA, the CDR3 is TGTGCCAGCAGAGTGGAAAGCTCTGGAAACACCATATATTTT.

In this sample, this clone turned up a few times. The V and J genes are TRBV18 and TRBJ2-7; D unresolved. Germline CDR1 and CDR2: KGHSH and LQKENI. The V end lost 0 bases, the J end lost 6 bases, and 15 bases lay between the germline ends. This CDR3 contains 15 residues. CDR3 loop: CASSPPMTPDGEQYF. Written as DNA, the CDR3 is TGTGCCAGCTCACCACCGATGACCCCCGACGGCGAGCAGTACTTC.

This clone has just a few counts. V usage is TRBV18 and J usage is TRBJ2-7, with D tentatively TRBD1 (6 bases). The germline V gene has CDR1 KGHSH and CDR2 LQKENI. V lost 0 bases and J lost 1, with 16 bases in between. CDR3 length equals 17 residues. CDR3 sequence reads: CASSPPLVSDRSYEQYF. CDR3 nucleotide sequence: TGTGCCAGCTCACCACCCTTGGTCTCTGACAGGTCCTACGAGCAGTACTTC.

The chain joins TRBV24-1 to TRBJ2-5; D is possibly TRBD1 (7 bases). V lost 4 bases, J lost 3 bases, and 29 bases lay in between. Germline-derived CDR1 and CDR2 are KGHDR and SFDVKD. This CDR3 has 20 amino acids. For the CDR3, the DNA is TGTGCCACCAGTGAGCAGGGGGGAATGAAGGAAGCGAGCGACAAAGAGACCCAGTACTTC. It yields the protein CATSEQGGMKEASDKETQYF.

The V call is TRBV30, the J call TRBJ1-1; the D is unclear. Trimming cost V 1 base and J 4 bases, with 10 bases left between them. The CDR3 spans 13 residues. Germline-derived CDR1 and CDR2 are GTSNPN and SVGIG (reference sequence). The chain's CDR3 is CAWSADRSTEAFF. As DNA, the CDR3 is TGTGCCTGGAGTGCCGACCGGAGCACTGAAGCTTTCTTT.

DNA of the CDR3: TGTGCCAGCAGCCAACGGACTAGTCGCTCGGCTGAGCAGTTCTTC. It translates to CASSQRTSRSAEQFF. The chain combines TRBV3-1 (or the pseudogene TRBV3-2) with TRBJ2-1; 7 bases line up with TRBD2. Unmatched junction bases numbered 10, after V lost 2 bases and J lost 9 bases. This CDR3 is 15 amino acids long. Germline values: CDR1 LGHDT, CDR2 YNNKEL (reference sequence).

This chain connects TRBV4-1 to TRBJ2-3; tentatively, D is TRBD2 (5 bases). This CDR3 comprises 16 residues. Germline values: CDR1 MGHRA, CDR2 YSYEKL. Trimming shortened V by 1 base and J by 3 bases, and 14 bases separated the two germline ends. The chain's CDR3 is CASSQGGADLTDTQYF. As DNA, the CDR3 is TGCGCCAGCAGCCAAGGCGGTGCGGACTTGACAGATACGCAGTATTTT.

This clone was detected only a few times. The chain uses TRBV25-1 and TRBJ1-3; D might be TRBD1 (6 bases). Trimming took 1 base from V and 0 from J, leaving 13 bases between them. The germline gives CDR1 MGHDK, CDR2 SYGVNS. This CDR3 comprises 17 residues. The CDR3 is CASSELAGANSGNTIYF. CDR3 sequence (DNA): TGTGCCAGCAGTGAATTGGCAGGGGCCAACTCTGGAAACACCATATATTTT. The full variable domain, in which reference TRBV25-1 and TRBJ1-3 provide the parts outside the CDR3, is EADIYQTPRYLVIGTGKKITLECSQTMGHDKMYWYQQDPGMELHLIHYSYGVNSTEKGDLSSESTVSRIRTEHFPLTLESARPSHTSQYLCASSELAGANSGNTIYFGEGSWLTVV.